These T cell receptor beta chains were read from a single sample in a study of human T cells and chemical hapten exposure. Via MiXCR, TCRdb re-called the RACE reads, giving one row per CDR3 protein. The data contain 150,000 to 200,000 distinct CDR3 sequences, around 15% of them singletons. The sequencing here drew on whole blood, taken in connection with sensitization to the hapten diphenylcyclopropenone (DPC). Receptors originate from a woman aged 30 to 39 with alopecia areata. Some clones in this sample may be carry-over from other donors' samples. The CDR3 runs from the conserved cysteine through the conserved F or W. The order of the fields is J gene, clone size, V gene, D gene, CDR3 protein, CDR3 DNA. A D gene is named only where the DNA matches it firmly. Some rows have no size entry. The others give once, few or many, or a class for an expanded clone.

TRBJ1-1,few,TRBV29-1,.,CSVGLIGPNTEAFF,TGCAGCGTCGGACTTATAGGGCCGAACACTGAAGCTTTCTTT
TRBJ1-3,few,TRBV20-1,.,CSARERGVRGNTIYF,TGCAGTGCTAGAGAACGGGGAGTTCGGGGAAACACCATATATTTT
TRBJ1-5,many,TRBV29-1,.,CSAGEKDQPQHF,TGCAGCGCAGGGGAAAAGGATCAGCCCCAGCATTTT
TRBJ2-1,.,TRBV28,.,CASYRSSYNEQFF,TGTGCCAGTTACAGGAGCTCCTACAATGAGCAGTTCTTC
TRBJ2-7,many,TRBV28,TRBD1,CASSLFRGTYEQYF,TGTGCCAGCAGTTTATTCAGGGGGACCTACGAGCAGTACTTC
TRBJ1-2,few,TRBV20-1,.,CSASISIRGPDGYTF,TGCAGTGCTAGTATTTCGATTCGGGGTCCGGATGGCTACACCTTC
TRBJ2-1,.,TRBV21-1,.,CASSKRFMLSSPGTRFF,TGTGCCAGCAGCAAAAGGTTCATGCTTTCATCCCCGGGGACCAGGTTCTTC
TRBJ1-2,few,TRBV5-1,.,CASSFPKEGGVYGYTF,TGCGCCAGCAGCTTTCCGAAGGAGGGAGGAGTCTATGGCTACACCTTC
TRBJ2-5,few,TRBV7-9,.,CASIPAGQPQETQYF,TGTGCCAGCATACCGGCGGGACAGCCCCAAGAGACCCAGTACTTC
TRBJ2-7,.,TRBV3-1,.,CASSQEGAVEQYF,TGTGCCAGCAGCCAAGAGGGGGCGGTCGAGCAGTACTTC
TRBJ1-4,many,TRBV28,.,CATRGGATNEKLFF,TGTGCCACCCGAGGGGGAGCAACTAATGAAAAACTGTTTTTT